These 10 T cell receptor beta chains originate from one sample sequenced in a study of T cells after yellow fever vaccination. TCRdb re-called the 5' RACE reads with MiXCR, one entry per CDR3 protein. This table holds some 350,000 distinct CDR3 sequences, about 8.7% found once. The sequencing used PBMCs, collected on the day of the first yellow fever vaccination. The origin of the receptors is a young man who received the YFV17D yellow fever vaccine.

This clonotype was recorded many times. This chain joins TRBV7-2 and TRBJ2-2; 8 bases match TRBD2. This CDR3 is built from 17 residues. V lost 2 bases and J lost 4; bases outside the gene matches: 9. The germline V gene encodes CDR1 SGHTA and CDR2 FQGNSA. CDR3 nucleotide sequence: TGTGCCAGCAGCTTACGGTTCGGGGGGGTTCGCACCGGGGAGCTGTTTTTT. This codes for CASSLRFGGVRTGELFF.

This clonotype was seen more than once but under ten times. V is TRBV20-1 and J is TRBJ2-5; D ambiguous. Germline V CDR1 and CDR2: DFQATT, SNEGSKA (reference sequence). This CDR3 is 14 amino acids long. V was pared by 6 bases and J by 7 bases, with 21 bases between. As DNA, the CDR3 is TGCAGTGCCCACGCGCTTGAGCCGAGAGGGACCCAGTACTTC. Translation gives CSAHALEPRGTQYF.

This clonotype was counted only a few times. The V and J genes are TRBV11-2 and TRBJ1-2, with D possibly being TRBD1 (5 bases). Germline V gene lookup returns CDR1 SGHAT and CDR2 FQNNGV. The CDR3 is 13 residues long. Trimming took 0 bases from V and 5 from J, leaving 7 bases between them. CDR3 bases: TGTGCCAGCAGCTTAGAGGGGACTTATGGCTACACCTTC. Residues: CASSLEGTYGYTF.

This clonotype has only a few counts. The chain links TRBV5-1 to TRBJ1-2; the D is unclear. The CDR3 contains 14 residues. Trimming shortened V by 0 bases and J by 6 bases, and 12 bases separated the two germline ends. CDR1 SGHRS and CDR2 YFSETQ come from the germline V gene. The CDR3: CASSLVYGEDGYTF. The CDR3 DNA follows: TGCGCCAGCAGCTTGGTCTACGGGGAGGATGGCTACACCTTC. Filled out from reference TRBV5-1 and TRBJ1-2, the complete variable domain reads KAGVTQTPRYLIKTRGQQVTLSCSPISGHRSVSWYQQTPGQGLQFLFEYFSETQRNKGNFPGRFSGRQFSNSRSEMNVSTLELGDSALYLCASSLVYGEDGYTFGSGTRLTVV.

This chain connects TRBV7-9 to TRBJ2-7; D gene ambiguous. V lost 2 bases to trimming and J lost 6 bases, with 17 bases between them. CDR3 size: 15 residues. Germline CDR1 reads SEHNR; CDR2 reads FQNEAQ (reference sequence). The CDR3 region has the DNA TGTGCCAGCAGCTTAACCCCCCTTTTAGGGCTCGAGCAGTACGTC. Translating gives CASSLTPLLGLEQYV.

This clonotype was picked up a small number of times. This chain links TRBV10-3 with TRBJ2-2; D unresolved. The V gene lost 2 bases and the J gene lost 2 bases, with 6 bases spanning the gap. The CDR3 sequence is 14 residues long. Germline CDR1 ENHRY, CDR2 SYGVKD. CDR3 sequence reads: CAISERVNTGELFF. The DNA of the CDR3 is TGTGCCATCAGTGAGAGGGTTAACACCGGGGAGCTGTTTTTT.

This chain connects TRBV11-2 to TRBJ2-1; 8 bases match TRBD2. Per germline, CDR1 SGHAT and CDR2 FQNNGV. The CDR3 contains 15 residues. J was trimmed by 3 bases and V by 3 bases; bases with no gene match: 4. The CDR3 DNA is TGTGCCAGCAGCTTGGGACTAGTGGTCTACAATGAGCAGTTCTTC. It specifies CASSLGLVVYNEQFF.

The J gene is TRBJ2-2, the V gene TRBV3-1, with D unresolved. The V gene lost 3 bases and the J gene lost 8 bases, with 13 bases spanning the gap. CDR1 LGHDT and CDR2 YNNKEL come from the germline V gene (reference sequence). The length of the CDR3 is 14 residues. The CDR3, as DNA: TGTGCCAGCAGCCAGGTTCGGTTAGAAGGGGAGCTGTTTTTT. This sequence encodes CASSQVRLEGELFF.

This clonotype was seen a handful of times. This chain links TRBV9 with TRBJ2-7, with D maybe TRBD1 (6 bases). Germline CDR1 is SGDLS and CDR2 is YYNGEE. The length of the CDR3 is 15 residues. V lost 0 bases, J lost 4 bases, and 14 bases lay in between. The chain's CDR3 is CASSVESQGDYEQYF. The CDR3 nucleotides read TGTGCCAGCAGCGTAGAGTCACAGGGCGATTACGAGCAGTACTTC.

This clonotype was observed a few times. V gene TRBV5-5 combines with J gene TRBJ2-3, with D possibly TRBD1 on 5 matching bases. This CDR3 has 16 residues. Germline V lookup: CDR1 SGHKS, CDR2 YYEKEE (reference sequence). Trimming removed 5 bases from V and 4 bases from J, with 20 bases in between. The CDR3 DNA is TGTGCCAGCAGGTCCGGCCCCGCGGTCAGGGCAGATACGCAGTATTTT. Its translation is CASRSGPAVRADTQYF.